This is a list of T cell receptor beta chains from one sample in a study of read filtering for tumor transcriptome and immune sequencing. TCRdb reprocessed the reads with MiXCR, giving one entry per CDR3 protein. This table has 20,000 to 25,000 distinct CDR3 sequences, roughly an eighth appearing once. Sequenced: a population of CD138-negative cells sorted from bone marrow. These receptors were collected from a donor at least 40 years old with multiple myeloma. CDR3s include the opening cysteine and the closing phenylalanine or tryptophan. The order of the fields is V gene, clone size, J gene, D gene, CDR3 length, CDR3 DNA, CDR3 protein. D genes are given only for firm matches. Size values are once, few and many counts, or a class for expanded clones, and some rows have none.

v_call: TRBV28
clone_size: many
j_call: TRBJ2-3
d_call: .
cdr3_length: 16
cdr3_nt: TGTGCCAGCAGTTTAAGGTTACCTCTGAGCACAGATACGCAGTATTTT
cdr3_aa: CASSLRLPLSTDTQYF

v_call: TRBV5-1
clone_size: many
j_call: TRBJ2-5
d_call: .
cdr3_length: 14
cdr3_nt: TGCGCCAGCAGCACACGGGACGGTCAAGAGACCCAGTACTTC
cdr3_aa: CASSTRDGQETQYF

v_call: TRBV7-9
clone_size: many
j_call: TRBJ1-1
d_call: TRBD1
cdr3_length: 16
cdr3_nt: TGTGCCAGCAGTTATCCGGGACAGTCCATGAACACTGAAGCTTTCTTT
cdr3_aa: CASSYPGQSMNTEAFF

v_call: TRBV20-1
clone_size: .
j_call: TRBJ2-7
d_call: .
cdr3_length: 13
cdr3_nt: TGCAGTGCTAGAGTTTTCCAGGGCTACGAGCAGTACTTC
cdr3_aa: CSARVFQGYEQYF

v_call: TRBV28
clone_size: many
j_call: TRBJ2-7
d_call: TRBD1
cdr3_length: 15
cdr3_nt: TGTGCCAGCAGTTTATACGGGACAGCTCTCTACGAGCAGTACTTC
cdr3_aa: CASSLYGTALYEQYF

v_call: TRBV6-5
clone_size: many
j_call: TRBJ2-5
d_call: TRBD1
cdr3_length: 13
cdr3_nt: TGTGCCAGCATTCATACAGGGGGAGAGACCCAGTACTTC
cdr3_aa: CASIHTGGETQYF

v_call: TRBV11-2
clone_size: .
j_call: TRBJ2-5
d_call: .
cdr3_length: 13
cdr3_nt: TGTGCCAGCAGCTTAGCCGGGGAGCAGACCCAGTACTTC
cdr3_aa: CASSLAGEQTQYF

v_call: TRBV5-5
clone_size: .
j_call: TRBJ2-7
d_call: .
cdr3_length: 14
cdr3_nt: TGTGCCTGCAGCTGGGACGGTGCCTCTCACGAGCAGTACTTC
cdr3_aa: CACSWDGASHEQYF

v_call: TRBV7-2
clone_size: many
j_call: TRBJ2-7
d_call: .
cdr3_length: 14
cdr3_nt: TGTGCCAGCAGCCCCGGATATTCGGGATACGAGCAGTACTTC
cdr3_aa: CASSPGYSGYEQYF

v_call: TRBV5-5
clone_size: many
j_call: TRBJ2-1
d_call: TRBD2
cdr3_length: 15
cdr3_nt: TGTGCCAGCAGCCAAGGACTAGCGTCCTACAATGAGCAGTTCTTC
cdr3_aa: CASSQGLASYNEQFF

v_call: TRBV6-6
clone_size: .
j_call: TRBJ2-5
d_call: TRBD2
cdr3_length: 15
cdr3_nt: TGTGCCAGCAGTCCGGGGGGTTTCAACCAAGAGACCCAGTACTTC
cdr3_aa: CASSPGGFNQETQYF

v_call: TRBV5-1
clone_size: many
j_call: TRBJ1-4
d_call: .
cdr3_length: 16
cdr3_nt: TGCGCCAGCAGCCGTACAGAGCAGAGGGGGAATGAAAAACTGTTTTTT
cdr3_aa: CASSRTEQRGNEKLFF

v_call: TRBV7-9
clone_size: once
j_call: TRBJ2-1
d_call: TRBD2
cdr3_length: 16
cdr3_nt: TGTGCCAGCAGACACCAAGCCGGGACTATCTACAATGAGCAGTTCTTC
cdr3_aa: CASRHQAGTIYNEQFF

v_call: TRBV5-1
clone_size: many
j_call: TRBJ2-1
d_call: .
cdr3_length: 14
cdr3_nt: TGCGCCAGCAGGAGTACAGCGAACTACAATGAGCAGTTCTTC
cdr3_aa: CASRSTANYNEQFF

v_call: TRBV10-3
clone_size: many
j_call: TRBJ2-5
d_call: TRBD2
cdr3_length: 16
cdr3_nt: TGTGCCATCAGTCAGTCCGGGGCTAGCGGGCAAGAGACCCAGTACTTC
cdr3_aa: CAISQSGASGQETQYF

v_call: TRBV6-5
clone_size: .
j_call: TRBJ1-1
d_call: .
cdr3_length: 14
cdr3_nt: TGTGCCAGCAGTTACTCCCAGCCGGACACTGAAGCTTTCTTT
cdr3_aa: CASSYSQPDTEAFF

v_call: TRBV7-2
clone_size: many
j_call: TRBJ1-1
d_call: .
cdr3_length: 14
cdr3_nt: TGTGCCAGCAGCTTGAGGGAAAAGAACACTGAAGCTTTCTTT
cdr3_aa: CASSLREKNTEAFF

v_call: TRBV18
clone_size: many
j_call: TRBJ2-1
d_call: .
cdr3_length: 13
cdr3_nt: TGTGCCAGCTCACCACGGGGGGCAGATGAGCAGTTCTTC
cdr3_aa: CASSPRGADEQFF

v_call: TRBV7-9
clone_size: many
j_call: TRBJ2-3
d_call: .
cdr3_length: 14
cdr3_nt: TGTGCCAGCAGCTTAGCGGGTCGCACAGATACGCAGTATTTT
cdr3_aa: CASSLAGRTDTQYF

v_call: TRBV18
clone_size: many
j_call: TRBJ2-1
d_call: .
cdr3_length: 13
cdr3_nt: TGTGCCAGCTCACCAAAGGCTTTCAATGAGCAGTTCTTC
cdr3_aa: CASSPKAFNEQFF

v_call: TRBV7-2
clone_size: few
j_call: TRBJ1-4
d_call: .
cdr3_length: 14
cdr3_nt: TGTGCCAGCAGGAACCTTCCAACTAATGAAAAACTGCTTTTT
cdr3_aa: CASRNLPTNEKLLF

v_call: TRBV29-1
clone_size: many
j_call: TRBJ2-7
d_call: .
cdr3_length: 13
cdr3_nt: TGCAGCGTTCGCTTACAAATGAACGGTGAGCAGTACTTC
cdr3_aa: CSVRLQMNGEQYF

v_call: TRBV28
clone_size: few
j_call: TRBJ2-1
d_call: .
cdr3_length: 14
cdr3_nt: TGTGCCAGCAGGGAATCGAAGAGGGTCGGTGAGCAGTTCTTC
cdr3_aa: CASRESKRVGEQFF

v_call: TRBV7-9
clone_size: few
j_call: TRBJ2-5
d_call: .
cdr3_length: 14
cdr3_nt: TGTGCCAGCAGCCCCGGGACTTCCGAAGAGACCCAGTACTTC
cdr3_aa: CASSPGTSEETQYF

v_call: TRBV24-1
clone_size: few
j_call: TRBJ2-4
d_call: .
cdr3_length: 20
cdr3_nt: TGTGCCACCTACGCACACTTAAGACAGCTCCCTAGAAAAGCCAAAAACATTCAGTACTTC
cdr3_aa: CATYAHLRQLPRKAKNIQYF

v_call: TRBV5-1
clone_size: few
j_call: TRBJ2-3
d_call: .
cdr3_length: 14
cdr3_nt: TGCGCCAGCAGCTTGGAGTCTAGCACAGATACGCAGTATTTT
cdr3_aa: CASSLESSTDTQYF

v_call: TRBV29-1
clone_size: few
j_call: TRBJ1-3
d_call: TRBD1
cdr3_length: 16
cdr3_nt: TGCAGCGTCACCGGGACAGGGGATACCTCTGGAAACACCATATATTTT
cdr3_aa: CSVTGTGDTSGNTIYF

v_call: TRBV29-1
clone_size: many
j_call: TRBJ1-1
d_call: TRBD1
cdr3_length: 19
cdr3_nt: TGCAGCGTTGAAGATCTTCAGGGACAGGGTAGCTTTTGGAACACTGAAGCTTTCTTT
cdr3_aa: CSVEDLQGQGSFWNTEAFF

v_call: TRBV11-1
clone_size: many
j_call: TRBJ2-5
d_call: .
cdr3_length: 13
cdr3_nt: TGTGCCAGCAGCTTCGGGACGGAAGAGACCCAGTACTTC
cdr3_aa: CASSFGTEETQYF

v_call: TRBV29-1
clone_size: many
j_call: TRBJ2-2
d_call: TRBD1
cdr3_length: 14
cdr3_nt: TGCAGCGTTGACTCCGGGACAGGGTTCGGGGAGCTGTTTTTT
cdr3_aa: CSVDSGTGFGELFF